Reported below is one T cell receptor beta chain. This entry is derived from a study of blood T cell repertoires in COVID-19. About the study: Sources were T cells, B-cell-depleted T cells, or PBMCs; the material itself was cDNA or gDNA.

Measured with immunoSEQ multiplex PCR; TCRdb has only the in-frame clones, and not every one. Here the sample spans about 170,000 clones, about 80% being singletons. Germline values: CDR1 SGHTA, CDR2 FQGTGA. The CDR3 loop spans 16 amino acids. The V segment lost 0 bases and the J segment 3 bases; nucleotides outside the gene matches: 3. The sequence came from a human donor with acute or convalescent COVID-19. The donor label of this sample is uncertain. The chain is built from TRBV7-3 and TRBJ2-3; 10 bases agree with TRBD2. The source material was peripheral blood. For the CDR3, the DNA is TGTGCCAGCAGCTTAACCCCTAGCGGGGGTACAGATACGCAGTATTTT. It specifies CASSLTPSGGTDTQYF.